The 32 T cell receptor beta chains below come from one sample, sequenced in a study of control samples from healthy donors and cancer patients. The method was immunoSEQ multiplex PCR; TCRdb's version includes in-frame clones alone and lacks a portion of them. The sample lists some 110,000 clones, more than 85% occurring once. Source material: blood. The receptors shown here come from a man younger than 40 in good health.

The rearrangement links TRBV9 to TRBJ1-2; D gene uncertain. Per germline, CDR1 SGDLS and CDR2 YYNGEE. The ends were cut back, 4 bases at V and 5 bases at J, with 6 bases in the middle. CDR3 size: 11 residues. CDR3 bases: TGTGCCAGCAGCTCCAGGTATGGCTACACCTTC. Translation gives CASSSRYGYTF.

This sequence joins TRBV30 and TRBJ2-1; D gene uncertain. The CDR3 runs to 11 residues. Trimming cost V 2 bases and J 4 bases, with 3 bases left between them. CDR1 is GTSNPN and CDR2 is SVGIG in the germline V gene (reference sequence). CDR3 in amino acids: CAWSLYNEQFF. In nucleotides, the CDR3 is TGTGCCTGGAGTCTTTACAATGAGCAGTTCTTC.

This chain uses TRBV5-1 with TRBJ1-2, with 9 positions matching TRBD1. The V gene end was trimmed by 1 base and the J gene end by 3 bases; junction bases not matched to a gene: 1. The CDR3 totals 14 residues. Germline V CDR1 and CDR2: SGHRS, YFSETQ. The DNA for the CDR3 is TGCGCCAGCAGCTTGAGGACAGGGGACTATGGCTACACCTTC. It codes for CASSLRTGDYGYTF. Full variable domain (rest looked up from reference TRBV5-1 and TRBJ1-2): KAGVTQTPRYLIKTRGQQVTLSCSPISGHRSVSWYQQTPGQGLQFLFEYFSETQRNKGNFPGRFSGRQFSNSRSEMNVSTLELGDSALYLCASSLRTGDYGYTFGSGTRLTVV.

The rearrangement links TRBV6-2 or TRBV6-3 to TRBJ1-5; 8 bases are shared with TRBD1. Germline CDR1 is MNHEY and CDR2 is SVGEGT. After removal of 0 bases from V and 8 bases from J, the junction contained 9 bases not matched to a gene. This CDR3 contains 16 residues. The CDR3 loop reads CASSYSGRGLMEPQHF. CDR3 sequence (DNA): TGTGCCAGCAGTTACTCGGGCAGGGGGCTTATGGAGCCCCAGCATTTT.

V and J are TRBV7-2 and TRBJ2-3; D is uncertain. The germline V gene has CDR1 SGHTA and CDR2 FQGNSA. The CDR3 consists of 14 residues. The V end was cut by 0 bases, the J end by 5 bases, with 9 bases between. The CDR3 DNA reads as TGTGCCAGCAGCTTAGCCGGGCCAGGAGATACGCAGTATTTT. Its translation: CASSLAGPGDTQYF.

As DNA, the CDR3 is TGTGCCAGTAGTATTCGGGGGTTCTATGGCTACACCTTC. Translated: CASSIRGFYGYTF. V gene TRBV19 combines with J gene TRBJ1-2, with D perhaps TRBD1 (5 bases). Trimming removed 3 bases from V and 4 bases from J, with 9 bases in between. This CDR3 has 13 residues. Germline values: CDR1 LNHDA, CDR2 SQIVND (reference sequence). The full variable domain, with the rest looked up from reference TRBV19 and TRBJ1-2, is DGGITQSPKYLFRKEGQNVTLSCEQNLNHDAMYWYRQDPGQGLRLIYYSQIVNDFQKGDIAEGYSVSREKKESFPLTVTSAQKNPTAFYLCASSIRGFYGYTFGSGTRLTVV.

This chain uses TRBV4-1 with TRBJ1-1, with D maybe TRBD1 (6 bases). The ends were cut back, 3 bases at V and 5 bases at J, with 16 bases in the middle. Germline CDR1 and CDR2: MGHRA and YSYEKL. The CDR3 consists of 15 residues. The CDR3 loop reads CASSQGSGVWTEAFF. CDR3 sequence (DNA): TGCGCCAGCAGCCAGGGATCAGGGGTTTGGACTGAAGCTTTCTTT.

V gene TRBV5-1 combines with J gene TRBJ2-2, with a possible D match to TRBD2 (5 bases). Trimming took 1 base from V and 1 from J, leaving 8 bases between them. Germline V gives CDR1 SGHRS, CDR2 YFSETQ. CDR3 length equals 15 residues. In DNA, the CDR3 is TGCGCCAGCAGCTTGAGGGCGGGGAACACCGGGGAGCTGTTTTTT. It is translated as CASSLRAGNTGELFF.

The chain carries TRBV15 and TRBJ1-2, with D perhaps TRBD1 (5 bases). The length of the CDR3 is 13 residues. Trimming pared 4 bases from V and 4 bases from J, leaving 10 bases between. Germline lookup yields CDR1 LNHNV and CDR2 YYDKDF (reference sequence). DNA of the CDR3: TGTGCCACCAGCACCCGACAGAGCTATGGCTACACCTTC. This sequence encodes CATSTRQSYGYTF.

The chain joins TRBV10-3 to TRBJ1-4; 8 nucleotides line up with TRBD1. This CDR3 is 13 amino acids long. The germline V gene has CDR1 ENHRY and CDR2 SYGVKD. V lost 9 bases, J lost 5 bases, and 5 bases stayed unmatched. Here the CDR3 reads CAIGQGENEKLFF. In DNA form, the CDR3 reads TGTGCCATAGGACAGGGCGAAAATGAAAAACTGTTTTTT.

V gene TRBV5-6 combines with J gene TRBJ2-5; 8 nucleotides align to TRBD2. The length of the CDR3 is 18 residues. V gave up 3 bases and J gave up 4 bases; unmatched junction bases: 17. Germline values: CDR1 SGHDT, CDR2 YYEEEE. In DNA, the CDR3 is TGTGCCAGCAGCTCTACTCACACCCGGGGGGGGCGCGGAGAGACCCAGTACTTC. Protein sequence: CASSSTHTRGGRGETQYF.

In this sample, this clone turned up once. The chain uses TRBV12-3 or TRBV12-4 and TRBJ1-3, with D hard to call. This CDR3 has 13 residues. Between the trimmed V and J ends, which lost 6 bases and 4 bases, there was a span of 10 bases. The CDR3 sequence: CASSLGRGNTIYF. The DNA of the CDR3 is TGTGCCAGCAGCCTGGGCCGAGGAAACACCATATATTTT.

This clone was seen just once. The chain combines TRBV14 with TRBJ2-1; D is ambiguous. The CDR3 contains 14 residues. V was cut by 0 bases and J by 8 bases, with 11 bases left in between. Germline V gene sequence: CDR1 SGHDN, CDR2 FVKESK. As DNA, the CDR3 is TGTGCCAGCAGCCAAGATTTACTCCTTTATGAGCAGTTCTTC. As protein: CASSQDLLLYEQFF.

The gene calls are TRBV2 and TRBJ1-5; the D gene is possibly TRBD1 (5 bases). From germline, CDR1 is SNHLY and CDR2 FYNNEI. The CDR3 extends over 13 amino acids. V dropped 2 bases and J dropped 11 bases, with 13 bases sitting between them. The CDR3 nucleotides are TGTGCCAGCAGTGAAACGTCGGTGGGGGCCCAGCATTTT. This encodes CASSETSVGAQHF.

The chain combines TRBV30 with TRBJ2-1, with TRBD1 identical over 11 bases. The CDR3 is made up of 15 amino acids. Germline values: CDR1 GTSNPN, CDR2 SVGIG (reference sequence). Trimming cost V 2 bases and J 10 bases; bases outside gene matches: 10. CDR3 DNA: TGTGCCTGGAGTCCACGGACAGGGGGCCGGAGAGAGCAGTTCTTC. Protein sequence: CAWSPRTGGRREQFF.

The chain combines TRBV11-2 with TRBJ2-4; D tentatively fits TRBD1 or TRBD2 (6 bases each). V shed 5 bases and J shed 0 bases, with 17 bases lying between them. CDR3 length: 17 amino acids. The germline gives CDR1 SGHAT, CDR2 FQNNGV. CDR3 loop: CASSPIRGQLAKNIQYF. Written as DNA, the CDR3 is TGTGCCAGCAGCCCGATACGGGGGCAGCTAGCCAAAAACATTCAGTACTTC.

The CDR3 bases are TGTGCCAGCAGCCAGGCCGGACAGGGAAATTCACCCCTCCACTTT. It yields the protein CASSQAGQGNSPLHF. The chain joins TRBV3-1 (or the pseudogene TRBV3-2) to TRBJ1-6; 8 bases align to TRBD1. The CDR3 has 15 amino acids. The V segment lost 3 bases and the J segment 7 bases; nucleotides outside the gene matches: 5. Per germline, CDR1 LGHDT and CDR2 YNNKEL (reference sequence).

The chain uses TRBV7-3 and TRBJ2-3; 9 positions match TRBD2. The germline V gene has CDR1 SGHTA and CDR2 FQGTGA. The CDR3 is made up of 15 amino acids. Germline trimming cut 2 bases from V and 4 bases from J; bases unmatched to any gene: 4. The CDR3 reads CASSLSGGGADTQYF. DNA of the CDR3: TGTGCCAGCAGCTTATCTGGCGGGGGGGCAGATACGCAGTATTTT.

Concerning this clone itself: Other DNA sequences in this sample translate to the same CDR3. The rearrangement joins TRBV6-2 or TRBV6-3 to TRBJ1-1, with D perhaps matching TRBD1 (6 bases). The CDR3 length is 13 residues. V was trimmed by 6 bases and J by 4 bases, leaving 12 bases between them. The germline CDR1 and CDR2 sequences are MNHEY and SVGEGT. CDR3 residues: CASSPTGFTEAFF. The CDR3 coding sequence is TGTGCCAGCAGCCCCACAGGGTTCACTGAAGCTTTCTTT.

In nucleotides, the CDR3 is TGCGCCAGCAGCCAAGAATGGCAGCCAGGGCAGGGCTACACCTTC. Residues: CASSQEWQPGQGYTF. The V gene is TRBV4-1, the J gene TRBJ1-2; the D gene is possibly TRBD1 (5 bases). The CDR3 loop spans 15 amino acids. Germline V gene data show CDR1 as MGHRA and CDR2 as YSYEKL. V was pared by 0 bases and J by 8 bases, with 16 bases between.

This chain uses TRBV12-3 or TRBV12-4 with TRBJ1-1, with D unresolved. V was clipped by 3 bases and J by 5 bases, with 7 bases between them. The CDR3 runs 12 residues. The chain's CDR3 is CASSFTLTEAFF. As DNA, the CDR3 is TGTGCCAGCAGTTTCACGTTGACTGAAGCTTTCTTT.

The chain recombines TRBV28 with TRBJ1-4; D remains ambiguous. The CDR3 spans 10 residues. Germline V CDR1 and CDR2: MDHEN, SYDVKM. V gave up 5 bases and J gave up 8 bases, with 3 bases separating them. The CDR3 loop is CASSREKLFF. The DNA of the CDR3 is TGTGCCAGCAGTCGGGAAAAACTGTTTTTT.

A word on this clone: The conserved final phenylalanine or tryptophan is absent from the CDR3, which likely points to a read error. Because the CDR3's place on the DNA is in doubt, the DNA is left out and the CDR3 is given as listed by TCRdb. The chain has TRBV30 and TRBJ1-2; TRBD1 reflects the table's D call only, with no check against the DNA. The CDR3 totals 12 residues, both ends included. Germline CDR1 GTSNPN, CDR2 SVGIG (reference sequence). The CDR3 spells CAWSVLGQLSIT.

The chain has TRBV5-1 and TRBJ1-5, with D unclear. Trimming stripped 0 bases from V and 2 bases from J, with 9 bases between. Germline values: CDR1 SGHRS, CDR2 YFSETQ. The CDR3 covers 15 residues. The CDR3 loop reads CASSLGVLGNQPQHF. The CDR3 nucleotides read TGCGCCAGCAGCTTGGGGGTTTTAGGCAATCAGCCCCAGCATTTT.

The V and J genes are TRBV23-1 and TRBJ2-7, with D possibly TRBD2 on 5 matching bases. TRBV23-1 is an open reading frame, and its role is uncertain. The CDR3 loop spans 16 amino acids. The V gene lost 6 bases and the J gene lost 3 bases, with 21 bases spanning the gap. CDR3 region: CASSPNRGKKLYEQYV. The CDR3 DNA reads as TGCGCCAGCAGCCCCAATCGAGGGAAAAAGCTCTACGAGCAGTACGTC.

The CDR3, as DNA: TGCGCCAGCAGCTCCGATTTTGAAGCTTTCTTT. Its translation: CASSSDFEAFF. This rearrangement joins TRBV5-1 to TRBJ1-1; no clear D gene. The CDR3 has 11 amino acids. Germline-derived CDR1 and CDR2 are SGHRS and YFSETQ. Trimming took 3 bases from V and 7 from J, leaving 7 bases between them. The variable domain in full, completed from reference TRBV5-1 and TRBJ1-1, reads KAGVTQTPRYLIKTRGQQVTLSCSPISGHRSVSWYQQTPGQGLQFLFEYFSETQRNKGNFPGRFSGRQFSNSRSEMNVSTLELGDSALYLCASSSDFEAFFGQGTRLTVV.

The V gene is TRBV10-1, the J gene TRBJ1-1; D is possibly TRBD1 (6 bases). V was shortened by 2 bases and J by 4 bases, with 20 bases between the two germline ends. Germline-derived CDR1 and CDR2 are WNHNN and SYGVQD (reference sequence). The CDR3 is 17 residues long. The CDR3 DNA is TGCGCCAGCAGTGAGCCCAAGAAACTTTACAGGGCCACTGAAGCTTTCTTT. The encoded protein is CASSEPKKLYRATEAFF.

A single count supports this clone. This chain connects TRBV7-9 to TRBJ2-1; 11 positions match TRBD2. The germline gives CDR1 SEHNR, CDR2 FQNEAQ (reference sequence). The V gene end was trimmed by 5 bases and the J gene end by 0 bases; junction bases not matched to a gene: 12. CDR3 length equals 19 residues. CDR3 DNA: TGTGCCAGCAGCCCACGTCAGACTAGCGGGGCGAGCTCCTACAATGAGCAGTTCTTC. Translation gives CASSPRQTSGASSYNEQFF.

This clone occurred once. V gene TRBV6-4 combines with J gene TRBJ2-1, with 7 bases matching TRBD1. Germline trimming cut 6 bases from V and 7 bases from J; bases unmatched to any gene: 9. The CDR3 loop spans 14 amino acids. CDR1 and CDR2 from the germline V gene are MRHNA and SNTAGT. The CDR3 nucleotides read TGTGCCAGCAGCTCCGAGGGGGCTGGGAATGAGCAGTTCTTC. Protein sequence: CASSSEGAGNEQFF.

This chain joins TRBV3-1 (or the pseudogene TRBV3-2) and TRBJ2-2; 11 bases match TRBD2. CDR1 LGHDT and CDR2 YNNKEL come from the germline V gene (reference sequence). The J segment lost 3 bases and the V segment lost 6 bases, leaving 6 bases of the junction unmatched. CDR3 length equals 16 residues. CDR3 nucleotides: TGTGCCAGCAGACATAGCGGGGGGGCGGACACCGGGGAGCTGTTTTTT. It yields the protein CASRHSGGADTGELFF.

The chain joins TRBV5-1 to TRBJ1-5, with D possibly matching TRBD1 (5 bases). Germline CDR1 reads SGHRS; CDR2 reads YFSETQ. This CDR3 is built from 14 residues. V lost 0 bases to trimming and J lost 7 bases, with 11 bases between them. The DNA for the CDR3 is TGCGCCAGCAGCTTGGGCGGGGCAGGCCAGCCCCAGCATTTT. It specifies CASSLGGAGQPQHF.

This chain links TRBV6-5 with TRBJ1-4, with 8 bases aligning to TRBD1. Germline CDR1 reads MNHEY; CDR2 reads SVGAGI. The CDR3 spans 14 residues. With 7 bases clipped from V and 7 bases from J, the junction kept 8 bases outside the gene matches. The CDR3 loop reads CASTWTGLGEKLFF. The CDR3 DNA reads as TGTGCCAGCACCTGGACAGGGTTAGGTGAAAAACTGTTTTTT.